These 15 T cell receptor beta chains were sequenced from one sample in a study of T-cell memory formation after mild COVID-19. TCRdb re-called the 5' RACE reads through MiXCR, storing one row per CDR3 protein. This table holds hundreds of thousands of distinct CDR3 sequences, roughly 21% found once. Input material: PBMCs or a T cell subset sorted from them (not recorded which). The receptor set was obtained from an adult woman who had mild COVID-19 (a few samples of this study predate the infection). Cell type and time point are not known.

The V and J genes are TRBV28 and TRBJ2-1, with D perhaps being TRBD1 or TRBD2 (5 bases each). V was trimmed by 5 bases and J by 0 bases, leaving 17 bases between them. Germline assignment: CDR1 MDHEN and CDR2 SYDVKM. This CDR3 is 17 amino acids long. CDR3 protein: CASSSPGIGTSYNEQFF. Written as DNA, the CDR3 is TGTGCCAGCAGTAGCCCGGGGATCGGGACCTCCTACAATGAGCAGTTCTTC.

This clonotype showed up just a few times. This chain uses TRBV20-1 with TRBJ1-1, with D unresolved. The V end lost 3 bases, the J end lost 1 base, and 15 bases lay between the germline ends. This CDR3 is 15 amino acids long. In germline, CDR1 is DFQATT, CDR2 SNEGSKA (reference sequence). The CDR3 is CSARGSGPWNTEAFF. The DNA of the CDR3 is TGCAGTGCTAGGGGATCGGGTCCATGGAACACTGAAGCTTTCTTT.

This chain's CDR3 is CASSQELSRTGYEKLFF. Written as DNA, the CDR3 is TGCGCCAGCAGCCAAGAATTATCGAGGACAGGGTATGAAAAACTGTTTTTT. The genes are TRBV4-1 and TRBJ1-4; 8 bases match TRBD1. J lost 6 bases, V lost 0 bases, and 9 bases had no gene match. CDR1 and CDR2 (germline): MGHRA, YSYEKL. This CDR3 has 17 residues.

This rearrangement joins TRBV30 to TRBJ2-7; D unresolved. Germline V lookup: CDR1 GTSNPN, CDR2 SVGIG (reference sequence). The CDR3 length is 13 residues. Between the trimmed V and J ends, which lost 1 base and 0 bases, there was a span of 7 bases. The CDR3 loop is CAWSAGNSYEQYF. Here the CDR3 DNA reads TGTGCCTGGAGTGCAGGTAACTCCTACGAGCAGTACTTC.

This clonotype was counted between two and nine times. The V call is TRBV9, the J call TRBJ2-7; 10 bases align to TRBD2. Unmatched junction bases numbered 6, after V lost 3 bases and J lost 3 bases. Germline V gene data show CDR1 as SGDLS and CDR2 as YYNGEE. The CDR3 covers 15 residues. The CDR3 loop reads CASSAGGLAYYEQYF. The CDR3 bases are TGTGCCAGCAGCGCAGGGGGACTAGCGTACTACGAGCAGTACTTC.

This clonotype has more than one count but fewer than ten. The chain employs TRBV13 and TRBJ1-1, with 11 bases identical to TRBD1. This CDR3 has 15 amino acids. V lost 4 bases, J lost 3 bases, and 4 bases stayed unmatched. Germline CDR1 reads PRHDT; CDR2 reads FYEKMQ (reference sequence). The CDR3, as DNA: TGTGCCAGCAGCTCTACGGGACAGGGGGACACTGAAGCTTTCTTT. Translated, it gives CASSSTGQGDTEAFF. Using reference TRBV13 and TRBJ1-1 for the parts outside the CDR3, the full variable domain is AAGVIQSPRHLIKEKRETATLKCYPIPRHDTVYWYQQGPGQDPQFLISFYEKMQSDKGSIPDRFSAQQFSDYHSELNMSSLELGDSALYFCASSSTGQGDTEAFFGQGTRLTVV.

This clonotype has just one count. This chain joins TRBV29-1 and TRBJ2-2; TRBD1 is a possible D gene (5 bases). Germline V gene lookup returns CDR1 SQVTM and CDR2 ANQGSEA. V lost 4 bases, J lost 5 bases, and 8 bases lay in between. There are 12 residues in the CDR3. The CDR3 loop is CSVGQTTGELFF. The CDR3 nucleotides are TGCAGCGTTGGACAGACTACCGGGGAGCTGTTTTTT.

J is TRBJ1-1 and V is TRBV6-5; D gene unclear. CDR1 MNHEY and CDR2 SVGAGI come from the germline V gene. The V gene lost 0 bases and the J gene lost 1 base, with 12 bases spanning the gap. The CDR3 sequence is 16 residues long. CDR3 in DNA: TGTGCCAGCAGTTACTCGGTGGATGGCCCGAACACTGAAGCTTTCTTT. Translated, it gives CASSYSVDGPNTEAFF.

This chain uses TRBV5-5 with TRBJ2-2; D is unresolved. This CDR3 comprises 15 residues. CDR1 SGHKS and CDR2 YYEKEE come from the germline V gene (reference sequence). Trimming pared 2 bases from V and 5 bases from J, leaving 13 bases between. The CDR3 region has the DNA TGTGCCAGCAGCTTTGGCAGGCTTTTAACCGGGGAGCTGTTTTTT. As protein: CASSFGRLLTGELFF.

This clonotype was counted only a few times. The chain is built from TRBV6-5 and TRBJ1-6, with 7 bases that match TRBD1. The CDR3 runs to 15 residues. Germline loops: CDR1 MNHEY, CDR2 SVGAGI. The junction had 5 bases not matched to a gene; V was cut back by 5 bases and J by 4 bases. CDR3 sequence reads: CASSQTGSYNSPLHF. In DNA form, the CDR3 reads TGTGCCAGCAGTCAGACAGGGTCTTATAATTCACCCCTCCACTTT.

This sequence joins TRBV6-5 and TRBJ2-7; 9 bases agree with TRBD1. J gave up 5 bases and V 6 bases, and 8 bases lay outside the gene matches. This CDR3 contains 14 residues. Germline CDR1 reads MNHEY; CDR2 reads SVGAGI. The CDR3 coding sequence is TGTGCCAGCAGCTACCGGGACAGGGACGACGAGCAGTACTTC. Translated: CASSYRDRDDEQYF.

The J gene is TRBJ1-2, the V gene TRBV7-9; D uncertain. Germline-derived CDR1 and CDR2 are SEHNR and FQNEAQ (reference sequence). V lost 1 base and J 6 bases, leaving 9 bases between the germline ends. The CDR3 is made up of 13 amino acids. This CDR3 is CASSLGKGDGYTF. CDR3 bases: TGTGCCAGCAGCTTAGGGAAAGGCGATGGCTACACCTTC.

As DNA, the CDR3 is TGCGCCAGCAGCTTGGCCCCGGGACTTTCCTACGAGCAGTACTTC. Protein product: CASSLAPGLSYEQYF. V is TRBV5-1 and J is TRBJ2-7; possibly TRBD2 for D (6 bases). V was shortened by 0 bases and J by 1 base, with 11 bases between the two germline ends. The CDR3 is 15 residues long. Germline CDR1 and CDR2: SGHRS and YFSETQ.

This clonotype has more than one count but fewer than ten. The rearrangement uses TRBV5-1 and TRBJ2-6; 7 bases line up with TRBD2. Germline CDR1 SGHRS, CDR2 YFSETQ. The ends lost 0 bases at V and 0 bases at J; junction bases unmatched: 6. CDR3 size: 18 residues. CDR3 loop: CASSLGHTGGSGANVLTF. CDR3 nucleotide sequence: TGCGCCAGCAGCTTGGGACACACGGGAGGCTCTGGGGCCAACGTCCTGACTTTC. Supplemented by reference TRBV5-1 and TRBJ2-6, the full variable domain reads KAGVTQTPRYLIKTRGQQVTLSCSPISGHRSVSWYQQTPGQGLQFLFEYFSETQRNKGNFPGRFSGRQFSNSRSEMNVSTLELGDSALYLCASSLGHTGGSGANVLTFGAGSRLTVL.

The chain carries TRBV12-3 or TRBV12-4 and TRBJ2-1, with D possibly being TRBD2 (7 bases). The CDR3 covers 15 residues. Trimming cost V 6 bases and J 7 bases, with 19 bases left between them. The DNA of the CDR3 is TGTGCCAGCAGGCGTTTACGCGGGGGCCCAAATGAGCAGTTCTTC. It specifies CASRRLRGGPNEQFF.